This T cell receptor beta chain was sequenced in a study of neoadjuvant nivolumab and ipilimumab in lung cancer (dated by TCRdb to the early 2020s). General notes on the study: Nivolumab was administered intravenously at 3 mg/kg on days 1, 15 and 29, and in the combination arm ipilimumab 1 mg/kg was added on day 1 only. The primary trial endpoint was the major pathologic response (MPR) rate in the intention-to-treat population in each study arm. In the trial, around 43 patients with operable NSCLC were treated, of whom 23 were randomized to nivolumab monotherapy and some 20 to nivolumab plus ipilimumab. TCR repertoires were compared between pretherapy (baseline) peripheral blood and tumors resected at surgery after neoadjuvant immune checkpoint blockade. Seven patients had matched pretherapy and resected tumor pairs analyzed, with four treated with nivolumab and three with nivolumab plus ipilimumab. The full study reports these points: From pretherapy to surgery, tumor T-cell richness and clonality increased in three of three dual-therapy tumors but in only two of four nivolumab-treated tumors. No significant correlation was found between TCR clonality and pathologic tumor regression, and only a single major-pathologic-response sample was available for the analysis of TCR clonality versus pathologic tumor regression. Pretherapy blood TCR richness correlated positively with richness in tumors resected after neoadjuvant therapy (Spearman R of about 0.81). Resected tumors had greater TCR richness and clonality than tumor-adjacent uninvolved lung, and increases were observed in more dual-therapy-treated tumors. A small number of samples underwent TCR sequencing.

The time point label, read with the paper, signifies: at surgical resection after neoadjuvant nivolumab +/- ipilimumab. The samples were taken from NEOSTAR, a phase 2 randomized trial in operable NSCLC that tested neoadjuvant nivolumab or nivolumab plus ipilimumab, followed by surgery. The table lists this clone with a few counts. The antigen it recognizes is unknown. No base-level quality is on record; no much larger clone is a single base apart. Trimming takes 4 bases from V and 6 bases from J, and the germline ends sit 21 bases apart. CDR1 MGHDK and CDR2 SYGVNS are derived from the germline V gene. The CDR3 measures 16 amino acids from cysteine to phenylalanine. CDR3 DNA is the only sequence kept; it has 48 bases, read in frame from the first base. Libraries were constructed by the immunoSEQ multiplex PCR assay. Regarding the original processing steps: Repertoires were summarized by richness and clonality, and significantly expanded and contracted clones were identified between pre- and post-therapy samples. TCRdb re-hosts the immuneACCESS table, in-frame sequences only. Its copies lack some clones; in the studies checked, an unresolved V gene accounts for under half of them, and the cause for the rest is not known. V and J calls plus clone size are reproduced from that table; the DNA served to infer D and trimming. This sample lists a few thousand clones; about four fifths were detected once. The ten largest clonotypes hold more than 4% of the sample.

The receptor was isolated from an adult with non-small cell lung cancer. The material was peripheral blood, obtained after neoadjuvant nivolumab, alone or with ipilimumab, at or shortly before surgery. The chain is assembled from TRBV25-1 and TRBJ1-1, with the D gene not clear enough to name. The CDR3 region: CASSVGGSRWYPEAFF. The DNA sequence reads TGTGCCAGCAGTGTGGGCGGCAGCCGCTGGTACCCTGAAGCTTTCTTT.